The clone carrying this TCR beta chain has at least ten counts. A sample-barcoded 5' primer and a J-beta primer mix were used in a second PCR of roughly 7 to 11 cycles. TCRdb re-called the 5' RACE reads with MiXCR, one entry per CDR3 protein. This table has 850,000 to 950,000 distinct CDR3 sequences, 25% to 30% appearing once. This specimen comes from a study of blood T cells in healthy people across ages. V was pared by 5 bases and J by 3 bases, with 3 bases of the junction left unmatched. The V gene's germline CDR1 is MDHEN and CDR2 SYDVKM. CDR3 size: 14 residues. The chain links TRBV28 to TRBJ1-4; 7 bases are a match to TRBD1. The specimen sequenced was blood. The sequence was obtained from a woman older than 75 in good health. The CDR3 sequence is CASSPGGANEKLFF. The CDR3 DNA is TGTGCCAGCAGTCCAGGGGGGGCTAATGAAAAACTGTTTTTT.